One T cell receptor (beta chain) is described in this entry. The CDR3 has 14 amino acids. CDR1 and CDR2 from the germline V gene are GTSNPN and SVGIG (reference sequence). V lost 3 bases and J lost 0, with 11 bases in between. Repertoires were generated with immunoSEQ multiplex PCR, while TCRdb's copy carries only in-frame clones and drops some. In the table there are some 2 million clones, 95% of which are singletons. This sample was taken from a study of shared clonotypes between healthy human individuals. Material for sequencing was naive CD4+ T cells sorted from blood. Indicated subset: CD45RA+ positively selected. This clonotype was obtained from a man between 18 and 35 years old in good health. The genes are TRBV30 and TRBJ1-1; unclear D gene. For the CDR3, the DNA is TGTGCCTGGAGGGGAGAGACCTTGAACACTGAAGCTTTCTTT. This encodes CAWRGETLNTEAFF.